The rows below give T cell receptor beta chains drawn from one sample of a study of T cell changes during pregnancy in multiple sclerosis. Profiling relied on immunoSEQ multiplex PCR, and the TCRdb table lists in-frame clones only, not all of them. The table shows tens of thousands of clones, with 80% to 90% occurring only once. The sequencing here drew on CD8+ T cells from peripheral blood mononuclear cells, taken in the third trimester of pregnancy. These receptors were obtained from a female donor with multiple sclerosis, enrolled in a pregnancy study. Both conserved end residues are part of each CDR3. The D gene is left open where the match is weak. Rows give clone size only sometimes, using once, few, many, or a class for an expanded clone.

TRBD2,TRBJ2-1,.,TRBV9,CASSVGGVAGGYNEQFF,TGTGCCAGCAGCGTAGGGGGTGTTGCGGGGGGCTACAATGAGCAGTTCTTC
.,TRBJ1-4,.,TRBV4-2,CASSQGTEALFF,TGTGCCAGCAGCCAAGGGACGGAGGCACTGTTTTTT
.,TRBJ2-3,.,TRBV2,CASSDPNTQYF,TGTGCCAGCAGTGACCCAAATACGCAGTATTTT
.,TRBJ1-6,medium-sized,TRBV6-4,CASSVDTGGSPLHF,TGTGCCAGCAGCGTGGACACGGGGGGTTCACCCCTCCACTTT
.,TRBJ1-5,.,TRBV2,CASGQGSQPQHF,TGTGCCAGCGGACAAGGTTCCCAGCCCCAGCATTTT
TRBD2,TRBJ2-7,.,TRBV15,CATSPRTSGANEQYF,TGTGCCACCAGCCCCAGGACTAGCGGGGCTAACGAGCAGTACTTC
.,TRBJ2-1,.,TRBV9,CASSGLRQGGSYNEQFF,TGTGCCAGCAGCGGACTCCGACAGGGAGGCTCCTACAATGAGCAGTTCTTC
.,TRBJ2-1,.,TRBV7-8,CASSSDFVHNEQFF,TGTGCCAGCAGCTCAGACTTTGTTCACAATGAGCAGTTCTTC
.,TRBJ2-1,few,TRBV13,CASSLGTRANEQFF,TGTGCCAGCAGCTTGGGGACAAGGGCCAATGAGCAGTTCTTC
TRBD2,TRBJ2-2,.,TRBV6-1,CASTAGGPIGELFF,TGTGCCAGCACGGCGGGGGGGCCGATCGGGGAGCTGTTTTTT
TRBD1,TRBJ1-1,.,TRBV12-5,CASGPTGGLGTEAFF,TGTGCTAGTGGTCCGACAGGGGGCCTTGGCACTGAAGCTTTCTTT
.,TRBJ1-1,.,TRBV5-5,CASTAAGEAFF,TGTGCCAGCACCGCCGCCGGTGAAGCTTTCTTT
TRBD2,TRBJ2-3,.,TRBV9,CASSGGLAGSSTDTQYF,TGTGCCAGCAGCGGAGGACTAGCGGGGAGCTCCACAGATACGCAGTATTTT
.,TRBJ1-2,.,TRBV22-1,CPGSARSGYTF,TGTCCTGGGAGCGCTCGAAGCGGCTACACCTTC
TRBD2,TRBJ2-5,.,TRBV2,CASSGLAGQGTQYF,TGTGCCAGTTCGGGACTAGCGGGGCAAGGGACCCAGTACTTC
.,TRBJ1-6,.,TRBV9,CASNANSDNSPLHF,TGTGCCAGCAACGCCAATAGTGATAATTCACCCCTCCACTTT
.,TRBJ1-2,.,TRBV5-4,CASSGGQPMAYTF,TGTGCCAGCAGCGGAGGGCAGCCTATGGCCTACACCTTC
TRBD1,TRBJ1-3,once,TRBV4-2,CASSQGGTEDPIYF,TGTGCCAGCAGCCAAGGCGGGACAGAAGACCCCATATATTTT
.,TRBJ2-7,.,TRBV4-3,CASSQDIPGSSYEQYF,TGCGCCAGCAGCCAAGACATCCCAGGATCCTCCTACGAGCAGTACTTC
TRBD1,TRBJ1-1,.,TRBV2,CASSLTGETEAFF,TGTGCCAGCAGTTTAACAGGGGAGACTGAAGCTTTCTTT
TRBD1,TRBJ2-5,.,TRBV12-5,CASGPGTGNGETQYF,TGTGCTAGTGGCCCCGGGACAGGTAACGGGGAGACCCAGTACTTC
.,TRBJ2-3,few,TRBV4-1,CASSQVFADTQYF,TGCGCCAGCAGCCAGGTTTTCGCGGATACGCAGTATTTT
TRBD1,TRBJ1-6,.,TRBV7-6,CASSNPGQGNSPLHF,TGTGCCAGCAGCAACCCGGGACAGGGAAATTCACCCCTCCACTTT
TRBD2,TRBJ2-1,.,TRBV7-2,CASSSYLAGGYNEQFF,TGTGCCAGCAGCTCCTATCTAGCGGGGGGATACAATGAGCAGTTCTTC
TRBD1,TRBJ1-2,once,TRBV11-2,CASSLGSGGYGYTF,TGTGCCAGCAGCTTAGGCTCAGGGGGCTATGGCTACACCTTC
.,TRBJ1-2,.,TRBV10-3,CAISEGHNPYGYTF,TGTGCCATCAGTGAGGGACACAATCCCTATGGCTACACCTTC
.,TRBJ2-5,.,TRBV19,CASNPTEHQETQYF,TGTGCCAGTAACCCGACAGAACACCAAGAGACCCAGTACTTC
.,TRBJ1-2,.,TRBV19,CASTGGYGYTF,TGTGCCAGTACGGGCGGGTATGGCTACACCTTC
.,TRBJ2-1,.,TRBV27,CASSTGGPYNEQFF,TGTGCCAGCAGCACCGGGGGGCCCTACAATGAGCAGTTCTTC
.,TRBJ2-7,.,TRBV6-6,CASSYDAQGSSYEQYF,TGTGCCAGCAGTTACGACGCACAGGGTTCGTCCTACGAGCAGTACTTC
.,TRBJ1-2,.,TRBV7-2,CASSQPGTAYGYTF,TGTGCCAGCAGCCAACCCGGCACAGCCTATGGCTACACCTTC
.,TRBJ1-3,.,TRBV19,CASSMGQGFGNTIYF,TGTGCCAGTAGTATGGGTCAGGGCTTCGGAAACACCATATATTTT
TRBD2,TRBJ2-3,.,TRBV15,CATSLAGADTQYF,TGTGCCACCAGCCTGGCGGGGGCAGATACGCAGTATTTT
TRBD2,TRBJ2-5,.,TRBV9,CASSGLAGRETQYF,TGTGCCAGCAGTGGACTAGCGGGGCGAGAGACCCAGTACTTC
TRBD1,TRBJ2-7,.,TRBV6-5,CASSYSGTGYEQYF,TGTGCCAGCAGTTACTCCGGGACAGGCTACGAGCAGTACTTC
.,TRBJ2-7,.,TRBV11-2,CASSLLGSKSYEQYF,TGTGCCAGCAGCCTTTTGGGCTCCAAGTCCTACGAGCAGTACTTC
TRBD1,TRBJ1-1,.,TRBV19,CASGPRDRGQEAFF,TGTGCCAGCGGGCCCCGGGACAGGGGACAAGAAGCTTTCTTT
TRBD2,TRBJ2-1,once,TRBV7-3,CASSLNGGGLRNEQFF,TGTGCCAGCAGCTTAAATGGCGGGGGGTTGAGGAATGAGCAGTTCTTC